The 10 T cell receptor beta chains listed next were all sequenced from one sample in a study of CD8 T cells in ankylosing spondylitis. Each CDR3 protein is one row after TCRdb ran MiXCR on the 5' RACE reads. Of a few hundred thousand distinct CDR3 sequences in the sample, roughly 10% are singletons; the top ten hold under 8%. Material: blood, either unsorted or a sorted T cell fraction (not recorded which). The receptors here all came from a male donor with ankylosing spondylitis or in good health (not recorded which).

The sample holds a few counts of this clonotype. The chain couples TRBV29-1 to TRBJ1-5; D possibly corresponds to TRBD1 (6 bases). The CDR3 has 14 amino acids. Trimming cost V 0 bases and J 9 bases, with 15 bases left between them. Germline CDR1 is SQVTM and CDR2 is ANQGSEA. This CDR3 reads CSVEEGSGEGPQHF. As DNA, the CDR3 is TGCAGCGTTGAAGAGGGATCAGGGGAGGGGCCCCAGCATTTT. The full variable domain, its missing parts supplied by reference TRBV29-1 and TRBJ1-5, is SAVISQKPSRDICQRGTSLTIQCQVDSQVTMMFWYRQQPGQSLTLIATANQGSEATYESGFVIDKFPISRPNLTFSTLTVSNMSPEDSSIYLCSVEEGSGEGPQHFGDGTRLSIL.

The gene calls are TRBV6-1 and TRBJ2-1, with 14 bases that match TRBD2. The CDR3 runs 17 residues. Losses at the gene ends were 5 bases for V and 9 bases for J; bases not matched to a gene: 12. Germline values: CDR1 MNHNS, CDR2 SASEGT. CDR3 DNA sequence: TGTGCCAGCAGTACAGGGACTAGCGGGAGCTATCGGACTGAGCAGTTCTTC. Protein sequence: CASSTGTSGSYRTEQFF.

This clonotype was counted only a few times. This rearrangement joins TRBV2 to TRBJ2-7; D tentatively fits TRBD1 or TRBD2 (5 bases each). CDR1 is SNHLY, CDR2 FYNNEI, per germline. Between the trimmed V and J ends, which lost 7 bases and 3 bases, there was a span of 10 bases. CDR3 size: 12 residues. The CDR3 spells CASTRDGYEQYF. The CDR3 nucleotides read TGTGCCAGCACTCGGGACGGCTACGAGCAGTACTTC.

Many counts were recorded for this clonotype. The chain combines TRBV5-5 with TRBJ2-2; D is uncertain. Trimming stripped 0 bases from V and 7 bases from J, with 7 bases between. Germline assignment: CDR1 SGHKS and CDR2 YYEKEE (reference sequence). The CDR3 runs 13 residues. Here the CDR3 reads CASSLDYYGELFF. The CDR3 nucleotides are TGTGCCAGCAGCTTGGATTATTACGGGGAGCTGTTTTTT.

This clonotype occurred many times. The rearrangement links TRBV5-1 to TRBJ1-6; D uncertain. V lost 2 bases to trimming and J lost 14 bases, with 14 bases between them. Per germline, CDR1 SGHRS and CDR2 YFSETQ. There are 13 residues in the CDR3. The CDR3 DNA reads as TGCGCCAGCAGCTTCTCCCTAGGTTCGGCCCTCCACTTT. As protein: CASSFSLGSALHF.

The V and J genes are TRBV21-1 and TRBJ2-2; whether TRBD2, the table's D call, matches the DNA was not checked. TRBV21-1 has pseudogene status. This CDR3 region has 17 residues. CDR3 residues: CASRLRCGEHYTGELFF. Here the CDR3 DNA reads TGTGCCAGCAGGCTTAGGTGCGGGGAACACTACACCGGGGAGCTGTTTTTT.

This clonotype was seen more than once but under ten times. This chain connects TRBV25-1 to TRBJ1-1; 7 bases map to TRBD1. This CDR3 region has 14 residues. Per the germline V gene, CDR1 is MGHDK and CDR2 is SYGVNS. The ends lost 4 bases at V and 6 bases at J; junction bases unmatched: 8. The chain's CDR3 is CASSVTGEVSEAFF. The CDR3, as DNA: TGTGCCAGCAGTGTCACAGGGGAAGTTTCTGAAGCTTTCTTT.

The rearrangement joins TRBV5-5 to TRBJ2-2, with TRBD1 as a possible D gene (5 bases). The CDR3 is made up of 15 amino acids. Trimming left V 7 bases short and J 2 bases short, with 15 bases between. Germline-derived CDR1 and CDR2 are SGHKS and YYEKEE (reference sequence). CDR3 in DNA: TGTGCCAGCCGACTGAGCCAGGGAAACACCGGGGAGCTGTTTTTT. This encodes CASRLSQGNTGELFF.

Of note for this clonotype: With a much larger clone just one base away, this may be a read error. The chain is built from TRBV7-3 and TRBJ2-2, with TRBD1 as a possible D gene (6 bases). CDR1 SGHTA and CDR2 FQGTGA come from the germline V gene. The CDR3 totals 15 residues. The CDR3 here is CVSSQQGFNTGELFF. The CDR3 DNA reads TGTGTCAGCAGCCAACAGGGTTTTAACACCGGGGAGCTGTTTTTT.

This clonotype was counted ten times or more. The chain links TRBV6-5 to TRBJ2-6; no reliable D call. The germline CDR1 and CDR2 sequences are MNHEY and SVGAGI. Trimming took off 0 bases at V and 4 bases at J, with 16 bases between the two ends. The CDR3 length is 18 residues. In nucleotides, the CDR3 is TGTGCCAGCAGTTACTCGGCGGCAGGCCGAGGAGGGGCCAACGTCCTGACTTTC. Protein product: CASSYSAAGRGGANVLTF.